Listed here is a single T cell receptor (beta chain). What it binds is unknown. Amplification used 60 Vbeta primers and 13 Jbeta primers. Clones were read by immunoSEQ multiplex PCR, and TCRdb kept only the in-frame ones, dropping some. The sample lists 60,000 to 85,000 clones; around three quarters were seen once. Germline CDR1 SGHTA, CDR2 FQGTGA. Trimming took off 7 bases at V and 3 bases at J, with 18 bases between the two ends. The CDR3 consists of 16 residues. The data originate from a study of cytomegalovirus exposure and HLA in healthy donors. Study background: The study's early data release held roughly 90 million unique TCRs from HLA-typed donors. Across a few hundred genotyped donors, over 70% landed in the Caucasian-associated ancestry cluster. General study findings and limits: Later, an analysis found that common viral pathogens appeared to be linked with several of the most significant clusters.

The chain couples TRBV7-3 to TRBJ1-4; D is possibly TRBD1 (5 bases). This TCR was recovered from a man aged 40-49 years in good health and CMV-seronegative. The sequenced sample consisted of PBMCs. CDR3 sequence: CASNLSTVKANEKLFF. The CDR3 DNA is TGTGCCAGCAACCTCTCGACAGTTAAAGCTAATGAAAAACTGTTTTTT.